This TCR beta chain emerged from a study of blood T cell repertoires in COVID-19. Overall study context: COVID-19 samples collected from the United States, Italy and Spain covered acute and convalescent phases.

Profiled with immunoSEQ multiplex PCR; TCRdb holds only in-frame clones, not every one. Of around 200,000 clones in the sample, around 85% were seen once. Unmatched junction bases numbered 10, after V lost 8 bases and J lost 6 bases. CDR1 and CDR2 (germline): MDHEN, SYDVKM. This CDR3 spans 14 amino acids. This receptor was obtained from a man aged 60 to 69 with acute or convalescent COVID-19. The sequenced sample was peripheral blood. The genes are TRBV28 and TRBJ1-5; 7 nucleotides agree with TRBD1. This chain's CDR3 is CASLAGTVSQPQHF. CDR3 bases: TGTGCCAGCTTGGCCGGGACAGTATCTCAGCCCCAGCATTTT.